The 3 T cell receptor beta chains below come from one sample, sequenced in a study of T cell repertoires in cytomegalovirus infection. TCRdb passed the reads through MiXCR, listing each CDR3 protein once. There are approximately 700,000 distinct CDR3 sequences in the sample; 35% occur only once, and under 3.5% lies in the top ten. Sequencing used PBMCs. The origin of the receptors is a human donor in good health (CMV status not recorded). Some clones in this sample may be carry-over from other donors' samples.

The CDR3 DNA follows: TGTGCCAGCAGCTCCGGGACAGAAGGTGAAAAACTGTTTTTT. This codes for CASSSGTEGEKLFF. The rearrangement uses TRBV7-9 and TRBJ1-4; TRBD1 matches 7 bases. The germline gives CDR1 SEHNR, CDR2 FQNEAQ (reference sequence). After removal of 4 bases from V and 7 bases from J, the junction contained 6 bases not matched to a gene. This CDR3 is 14 amino acids long. The entire variable domain, with the rest obtained from reference TRBV7-9 and TRBJ1-4, is as follows: DTGVSQNPRHKITKRGQNVTFRCDPISEHNRLYWYRQTLGQGPEFLTYFQNEAQLEKSRLLSDRFSAERPKGSFSTLEIQRTEQGDSAMYLCASSSGTEGEKLFFGSGTQLSVL.

The chain recombines TRBV5-4 with TRBJ2-5; D is uncertain. The CDR3 spans 14 residues. V shed 0 bases and J shed 3 bases, with 9 bases lying between them. Germline V gene lookup returns CDR1 SGHNT and CDR2 YYREEE (reference sequence). This CDR3 reads CASSLGQLKETQYF. The CDR3 DNA is TGTGCCAGCAGCTTGGGACAACTAAAAGAGACCCAGTACTTC.

There are a few counts of this clonotype. The chain combines TRBV10-3 with TRBJ2-1; maybe TRBD1 (6 bases). CDR1 and CDR2 (germline): ENHRY, SYGVKD. This CDR3 is 17 amino acids long. Between the trimmed V and J ends, which lost 6 bases and 2 bases, there was a span of 20 bases. In DNA form, the CDR3 reads TGTGCCATCAGGGATCCGAACAGGGACATAGCCTACAATGAGCAGTTCTTC. The encoded protein is CAIRDPNRDIAYNEQFF.